This T cell receptor beta chain was captured by sequencing in a study of blood T cell repertoires in COVID-19. In the authors' methods: Cell counts per sample came from amplifying reference gene primers. TCRdb keeps only in-frame clones here, not all; method: immunoSEQ multiplex PCR. D and trimming come from the DNA, and the V and J calls and clone size come from that table. The table lists a few hundred thousand clones, almost 90% of them singletons. This CDR3 comprises 12 residues. V lost 7 bases, J lost 7 bases, and 10 bases lay in between. Looked up from germline, CDR1 is MNHEY and CDR2 is SMNVEV (reference sequence).

Sample: PBMCs or T cells enriched from blood (not recorded which). This sequence originates from a woman aged 18 to 35 with acute COVID-19. The rearrangement uses TRBV27 and TRBJ1-4; tentative D call: TRBD1 (5 bases). The CDR3 here is CASKRGGEKLFF. The CDR3 coding sequence is TGTGCCAGCAAGAGGGGAGGTGAAAAACTGTTTTTT.